These 3 T cell receptor beta chains were sequenced from one sample in a study of cytomegalovirus exposure and HLA in healthy donors. In the PCR, 60 Vbeta and 13 Jbeta primers were used. TCRdb keeps only in-frame clones here, not all; method: immunoSEQ multiplex PCR. The table includes roughly 120,000 clones, roughly 70% detected once. Sequencing was carried out using PBMCs. Receptors were obtained from a woman aged 18-29 years in good health and CMV-seronegative.

This rearrangement joins TRBV15 to TRBJ1-6, with TRBD1 matching 10 bases. Germline CDR1 LNHNV, CDR2 YYDKDF (reference sequence). CDR3 length equals 17 residues. The junction had 6 bases not matched to a gene; V was cut back by 0 bases and J by 7 bases. Here the CDR3 DNA reads TGTGCCACCAGCAGAGATATTTTGGGACAGGGGAATTCACCCCTCCACTTT. This encodes CATSRDILGQGNSPLHF.

The V gene is TRBV27, the J gene TRBJ1-5, with D maybe TRBD1 (6 bases). The CDR3 is 15 residues long. In germline, CDR1 is MNHEY, CDR2 SMNVEV (reference sequence). The ends were cut back, 0 bases at V and 4 bases at J, with 10 bases in the middle. The CDR3 DNA reads TGTGCCAGCAGTTTATCGAGGCAGGGGAATCAGCCCCAGCATTTT. This gives the protein CASSLSRQGNQPQHF.

The chain uses TRBV6-1 and TRBJ1-2; TRBD1 is a possible D gene (6 bases). Germline CDR1 and CDR2: MNHNS and SASEGT. The CDR3 length is 15 residues. Trimming removed 6 bases from V and 8 bases from J, with 22 bases in between. For the CDR3, the DNA is TGTGCCAGCAGAGCCGACAGGCAGGGTCGGTTCGGCTACACCTTC. This encodes CASRADRQGRFGYTF.